This T cell receptor beta chain was found in a study of blood T cell repertoires in COVID-19. This table comes from immunoSEQ multiplex PCR, and its TCRdb copy is limited to in-frame clones, with some not included. The sample contains hundreds of thousands of clones, 80% to 90% of which appear only once. The specimen was PBMCs or T cells enriched from blood (not recorded which). The TCR originated in a man younger than 45 who had recovered from COVID-19.

The CDR3 protein is CASSFEFGTGVGAFF. Here the CDR3 DNA reads TGTGCCAGCAGCTTTGAATTTGGGACAGGGGTTGGTGCTTTCTTT. The chain has TRBV28 and TRBJ1-1; 10 bases match TRBD1. CDR3 length equals 15 residues. Per germline, CDR1 MDHEN and CDR2 SYDVKM. V shed 6 bases, J shed 11 bases, and the junction held 15 bases outside the gene matches. The variable domain in full, completed from reference TRBV28 and TRBJ1-1, reads DVKVTQSSRYLVKRTGEKVFLECVQDMDHENMFWYRQDPGLGLRLIYFSYDVKMKEKGDIPEGYSVSREKKERFSLILESASTNQTSMYLCASSFEFGTGVGAFFGQGTRLTVV.